In its sample, the clone carrying this T cell receptor beta chain was seen many times. The record originates from a study of low-dose radiotherapy and immunotherapy resistance in tumors. Across the study: A dose of 1 Gy per fraction every two weeks went to Cohort 2, totaling 13 Gy over 26 weeks.

Time point denoted: after trial treatment. As for treatment: LDRT plus nivolumab, ipilimumab, low-dose cyclophosphamide and aspirin (RACIN trial). Advanced solid tumors lacking tumor-infiltrating lymphocytes characterized eligible patients. Primers used for first-strand cDNA, a TRAV- and TRBV-specific set, covered both alpha and beta chains. A constant-region primer paired with the V-primer adapter amplified TCRs over 20 PCR cycles. MiXCR, run by TCRdb on the reads, gives a single entry per CDR3 protein. The repertoire has fewer than 110,000 distinct CDR3 sequences, less than 25% of them found once; the top ten carry over 4%. The specimen comprised PBMCs, sampled after low-dose radiotherapy plus immunotherapy. This TCR came from a male donor with prostate cancer.

DNA for the CDR3: TGTGCCAGCACCCCCGTCGGAACCTACGAGCAGTACTTC. Encoded protein: CASTPVGTYEQYF. The genes are TRBV2 and TRBJ2-7; D not certain. Germline assignment: CDR1 SNHLY and CDR2 FYNNEI. V was cut by 7 bases and J by 2 bases, with 12 bases left in between. The CDR3 is 13 amino acids.